The clone carrying this TCR beta chain was observed at least ten times. CDR3 size: 14 residues. V was shortened by 1 base and J by 3 bases, with 11 bases between the two germline ends. Germline V lookup: CDR1 SGHRS, CDR2 YFSETQ. The entry originates in a study of control samples from healthy donors and cancer patients. Measured with immunoSEQ multiplex PCR; TCRdb has only the in-frame clones, and not every one. This repertoire shows approximately 130,000 clones, around 87% found once; its top ten account for around an eighth. The chain recombines TRBV5-1 with TRBJ2-7, with D perhaps TRBD1 (6 bases). This sequence originates from a man aged 25 to 40 in good health. What was sequenced was blood. In DNA, the CDR3 is TGCGCCAGCAGCTTGACAGGGTTAGTCTACGAGCAGTACTTC. It specifies CASSLTGLVYEQYF.